Listed below are T cell receptor beta chains from one sample, sequenced in a study of blood T cell repertoires in COVID-19. Using immunoSEQ multiplex PCR, the repertoire was profiled, and TCRdb retains in-frame clones only, with some absent. The profile shows about 210,000 clones, about 86% of them singletons. The sample was PBMCs or T cells enriched from blood (not recorded which). All receptors come from a woman aged 40 to 49 in a cohort exposed to, infected with or recovered from COVID-19 (not recorded which). The CDR3 runs from the conserved cysteine through the conserved F or W.

V gene	J gene	CDR3 protein
TRBV2	TRBJ2-6	CASRGDSFSGANVLTF
TRBV11-2	TRBJ1-1	CASSLQGRNTEAFF
TRBV11-2	TRBJ1-6	CASSLGDRRNSPLHF
TRBV6-1	TRBJ1-6	CASSEYDTDIYNSPLHF
TRBV4-1	TRBJ2-7	CASSQTGPRGSEQYF
TRBV3-1/TRBV3-2	TRBJ2-2	CASSPDRGTGELFF
TRBV6-5	TRBJ2-5	CASSSERTQYF
TRBV19	TRBJ1-1	CASSITPPGGSAEAFF
TRBV18	TRBJ1-1	CASSPPTVHNEAFF
TRBV5-8	TRBJ2-7	CASSSQGTVGYEQYF
TRBV11-3	TRBJ2-2	CASSLGTSGVLGELFF
TRBV4-1	TRBJ1-2	CASSQGVEVRYGYTF
TRBV10-3	TRBJ1-1	CAISESPGVDTEAFF
TRBV15	TRBJ1-2	CATSRDRGYGYTF
TRBV28	TRBJ1-6	CASSFRGSIRDNSPLHF
TRBV2	TRBJ1-1	CASSEFYGGTEAFF
TRBV28	TRBJ1-6	CASRPGHLSPLHF
TRBV13	TRBJ1-1	CASSLGPVRRDTEAFF